These 9 T cell receptor beta chains were sequenced from one sample in a study of sequential checkpoint blockade in melanoma. The treatment: randomized to nivolumab then ipilimumab (arm A) or the reverse (arm B). Libraries were prepared by immunoSEQ multiplex PCR; TCRdb keeps only in-frame clonotypes and omits some of them. The sample shows thousands of clones, around 20% of them seen only once. The specimen comprised tumor tissue (inferred from file names), sampled from a patient given nivolumab and ipilimumab in sequence. These TCRs come from a human donor with melanoma.

This clone was detected a few times. This chain links TRBV5-1 with TRBJ2-1, with 10 bases fitting TRBD1. V dropped 3 bases and J dropped 10; count of bases not matched to a gene: 7. Per germline, CDR1 SGHRS and CDR2 YFSETQ. The length of the CDR3 is 14 residues. CDR3 protein: CASSSGTGALEQFF. The CDR3 DNA reads as TGCGCCAGCAGCTCCGGGACAGGGGCGTTAGAGCAGTTCTTC.

This clone counts as medium-sized. The V call is TRBV6-8, the J call TRBJ2-1; D possibly matches TRBD1 or TRBD2 (6 bases each). This CDR3 is built from 15 residues. Germline V gene sequence: CDR1 MNHGY, CDR2 SAAAGT. Between the trimmed V and J ends, which lost 2 bases and 4 bases, there was a span of 12 bases. CDR3 in amino acids: CASSYESGAYNEQFF. Written as DNA, the CDR3 is TGTGCCAGCAGTTACGAGTCGGGGGCGTACAATGAGCAGTTCTTC.

The chain employs TRBV30 and TRBJ2-3; D gene uncertain. Germline assignment: CDR1 GTSNPN and CDR2 SVGIG (reference sequence). The CDR3 extends over 15 amino acids. Trimming left V 3 bases short and J 2 bases short, with 15 bases between. CDR3 nucleotide sequence: TGTGCCTGGAGGCGTACGTCCGGCTTCACAGATACGCAGTATTTT. Protein: CAWRRTSGFTDTQYF.

This clone was counted a single time. This sequence joins TRBV15 and TRBJ1-2; D not resolved. CDR1 LNHNV and CDR2 YYDKDF come from the germline V gene (reference sequence). Trimming left V 4 bases short and J 8 bases short, with 20 bases between. The CDR3 has 15 residues. CDR3 coding DNA: TGTGCCACCAGCATAAATGGAGGGCGCGTCGAGGGCTACACCTTC. The encoded protein is CATSINGGRVEGYTF.

The rearrangement links TRBV4-1 to TRBJ1-2; D gene unclear. V dropped 0 bases and J dropped 4 bases, with 12 bases sitting between them. Germline V gene data show CDR1 as MGHRA and CDR2 as YSYEKL. The CDR3 covers 15 residues. The CDR3 is CASSQEPSSAYGYTF. DNA for the CDR3: TGCGCCAGCAGCCAAGAACCCTCCAGCGCCTATGGCTACACCTTC.

This clone was recorded a few times. In DNA, the CDR3 is TGTGCCACCAGCTCCCAAGGGCAACGGGGAGATACGCAGTATTTT. This encodes CATSSQGQRGDTQYF. The rearrangement links TRBV15 to TRBJ2-3; a possible D gene is TRBD2 (5 bases). This CDR3 spans 15 amino acids. Trimming took off 5 bases at V and 5 bases at J, with 17 bases between the two ends. Germline values: CDR1 LNHNV, CDR2 YYDKDF (reference sequence).

By sample fraction, this clone is medium-sized. The chain has TRBV7-1 and TRBJ2-7, with D unclear. TRBV7-1 is an open reading frame, and its role is uncertain. The CDR3 is 13 amino acids. V gave up 5 bases and J gave up 0 bases, with 8 bases separating them. CDR3 protein: CASSKGSSYEQYF. The CDR3 nucleotides are TGTGCCAGCAGCAAGGGAAGCTCCTACGAGCAGTACTTC.

This clone was detected a few times. This chain links TRBV6-8 with TRBJ1-4, with D maybe TRBD1 (5 bases). V gave up 6 bases and J gave up 8 bases, with 16 bases separating them. The CDR3 contains 14 residues. Germline V gene sequence: CDR1 MNHGY, CDR2 SAAAGT. DNA for the CDR3: TGTGCCAGCAGCCCGGGGGGAGTACGCGAAAAACTGTTTTTT. Translation gives CASSPGGVREKLFF.

The chain joins TRBV28 to TRBJ1-5; 10 nucleotides match TRBD1. The CDR3 extends over 15 amino acids. Trimming at V came to 6 bases and at J to 7 bases, leaving 9 bases not matched to a gene. The germline V gene encodes CDR1 MDHEN and CDR2 SYDVKM. DNA of the CDR3: TGTGCCAGCAGCACCGGGACAGGGGTGAGACAGCCCCAGCATTTT. Encoded protein: CASSTGTGVRQPQHF.